These 8 T cell receptor beta chains were sequenced from one sample in a study of identical twins. TCRdb re-analysed the 5' RACE reads in MiXCR, keeping a single row per CDR3 protein. The sample contains about 1.7 million distinct CDR3 sequences, about 32% of which appear only once. The sequencing input was cord blood. These receptors originate from a newborn girl in good health.

This clonotype was seen a handful of times. CDR3 loop: CASSRGDFSSTYNSPLHF. The CDR3 DNA reads TGTGCCAGCAGCCGCGGGGATTTCTCGAGCACCTATAATTCACCCCTCCACTTT. This chain links TRBV5-5 with TRBJ1-6, with D uncertain. The CDR3 extends over 18 amino acids. V lost 4 bases and J lost 2, with 19 bases in between. Germline CDR1 is SGHKS and CDR2 is YYEKEE (reference sequence).

V gene TRBV7-2 combines with J gene TRBJ1-1; 7 bases line up with TRBD1. Germline-derived CDR1 and CDR2 are SGHTA and FQGNSA. The CDR3 length is 14 residues. After removal of 4 bases from V and 5 bases from J, the junction contained 7 bases not matched to a gene. The CDR3: CASSSTGRYTEAFF. The CDR3 nucleotides read TGTGCCAGCAGCTCGACAGGGCGCTATACTGAAGCTTTCTTT.

V is TRBV20-1 and J is TRBJ2-3; D might be TRBD1 or TRBD2, each matching 5 bases. The CDR3 consists of 18 residues. Trimming left V 1 base short and J 6 bases short, with 26 bases between. Germline CDR1 DFQATT, CDR2 SNEGSKA (reference sequence). The DNA of the CDR3 is TGCAGTGCTAGAGGCCCTTCCATGGCGGATCCTGGGGGTGATACGCAGTATTTT. Protein sequence: CSARGPSMADPGGDTQYF.

This clonotype has only a few counts. The genes are TRBV4-2 and TRBJ1-5, with D unresolved. V gave up 0 bases and J gave up 0 bases, with 3 bases separating them. CDR3 length equals 14 residues. CDR1 is LGHNA and CDR2 is YNFKEQ in the germline V gene. DNA of the CDR3: TGTGCCAGCAGCCAAGAGGTTAGCAATCAGCCCCAGCATTTT. As protein: CASSQEVSNQPQHF.

The chain joins TRBV20-1 to TRBJ2-4, with a weak D call TRBD2 (5 bases). V lost 8 bases to trimming and J lost 3 bases, with 17 bases between them. Germline lookup yields CDR1 DFQATT and CDR2 SNEGSKA (reference sequence). This CDR3 comprises 14 residues. The CDR3 region is CSPMGRIVKNIQYF. CDR3 bases: TGCAGTCCCATGGGGAGAATCGTCAAAAACATTCAGTACTTC.

This chain connects TRBV7-2 to TRBJ2-1, with 12 bases lining up with TRBD2. The CDR3 spans 17 residues. V gave up 1 base and J gave up 9 bases; unmatched junction bases: 10. Germline V gene sequence: CDR1 SGHTA, CDR2 FQGNSA. This chain's CDR3 is CASSLDKLAGGFGEQFF. DNA for the CDR3: TGTGCCAGCAGCTTAGATAAACTAGCGGGAGGTTTTGGTGAGCAGTTCTTC.

A note on this clonotype: The junction differs from germline at one of its ends, possibly a read error. CDR3 protein: CVSSQASPRRSEQYF. The CDR3, as DNA: TGCGTCAGCAGCCAAGCTAGTCCTCGGAGATCCGAGCAGTACTTC. The V call is TRBV4-1, the J call TRBJ2-7, with D unresolved. This CDR3 comprises 15 residues. CDR1 is MGHRA, CDR2 YSYEKL, per germline.

This clonotype occurred many times. The genes are TRBV27 and TRBJ2-3; 8 bases line up with TRBD1. V lost 6 bases and J lost 1; bases outside the gene matches: 6. The length of the CDR3 is 15 residues. From germline, CDR1 is MNHEY and CDR2 SMNVEV (reference sequence). CDR3 protein: CASRRPGQGTDTQYF. The CDR3 coding sequence is TGTGCCAGCAGACGTCCGGGACAGGGCACAGATACGCAGTATTTT.